A selection of T cell receptor beta chains follows, all from one sample in a study of radiation and T cells in renal cell carcinoma. Sequencing used immunoSEQ multiplex PCR; TCRdb keeps in-frame clones, though not all of them. The table shows about 86,000 clones, with just under 85% occurring only once. The sequences come from blood, collected from a patient whose treatment included radiotherapy and nephrectomy. These receptors were obtained from a man between 45 and 60 years old with renal cell carcinoma. Both conserved end residues are part of each CDR3. Rows may omit the clone size; those that give it use once, few, many or a size class.

v_call: TRBV28
clone_size: once
j_call: TRBJ1-1
cdr3_aa: CASRLLLGTEAFF

v_call: TRBV28
clone_size: NA
j_call: TRBJ2-5
cdr3_aa: CASRSGVVQETQYF

v_call: TRBV27
clone_size: few
j_call: TRBJ2-4
cdr3_aa: CASSLSGRDIQYF

v_call: TRBV19
clone_size: NA
j_call: TRBJ2-2
cdr3_aa: CATALGGGPAGELFF

v_call: TRBV15
clone_size: NA
j_call: TRBJ1-4
cdr3_aa: CATSRDRGVGEKLFF

v_call: TRBV18
clone_size: NA
j_call: TRBJ1-1
cdr3_aa: CASSFDQNTEAFF

v_call: TRBV7-8
clone_size: NA
j_call: TRBJ2-7
cdr3_aa: CASSSRPGLDSHEQYF

v_call: TRBV5-1
clone_size: NA
j_call: TRBJ2-5
cdr3_aa: CASSLAGGLGETQYF

v_call: TRBV5-5
clone_size: NA
j_call: TRBJ2-5
cdr3_aa: CASSLGQRQETQYF

v_call: TRBV9
clone_size: NA
j_call: TRBJ2-2
cdr3_aa: CASSVVYAGELFF

v_call: TRBV5-4
clone_size: once
j_call: TRBJ2-1
cdr3_aa: CASSLAVRRKSYNEQFF

v_call: TRBV6-5
clone_size: NA
j_call: TRBJ1-1
cdr3_aa: CASSYSSGVNTEAFF

v_call: TRBV5-1
clone_size: NA
j_call: TRBJ2-1
cdr3_aa: CASSESGRADYNEQFF

v_call: TRBV7-2
clone_size: NA
j_call: TRBJ1-2
cdr3_aa: CASSLDAGTNYGYTF

v_call: TRBV9
clone_size: NA
j_call: TRBJ1-2
cdr3_aa: CASSSTELGGYTF

v_call: TRBV2
clone_size: NA
j_call: TRBJ2-1
cdr3_aa: CASSERSEQFF

v_call: TRBV29-1
clone_size: NA
j_call: TRBJ2-1
cdr3_aa: CSVRGLAGDNEQFF

v_call: TRBV27
clone_size: NA
j_call: TRBJ1-1
cdr3_aa: CASRTQGSTEAFF

v_call: TRBV7-2
clone_size: NA
j_call: TRBJ2-2
cdr3_aa: CASSFVHGDTGELFF

v_call: TRBV28
clone_size: few
j_call: TRBJ1-2
cdr3_aa: CASRSGRDAYYGYTF